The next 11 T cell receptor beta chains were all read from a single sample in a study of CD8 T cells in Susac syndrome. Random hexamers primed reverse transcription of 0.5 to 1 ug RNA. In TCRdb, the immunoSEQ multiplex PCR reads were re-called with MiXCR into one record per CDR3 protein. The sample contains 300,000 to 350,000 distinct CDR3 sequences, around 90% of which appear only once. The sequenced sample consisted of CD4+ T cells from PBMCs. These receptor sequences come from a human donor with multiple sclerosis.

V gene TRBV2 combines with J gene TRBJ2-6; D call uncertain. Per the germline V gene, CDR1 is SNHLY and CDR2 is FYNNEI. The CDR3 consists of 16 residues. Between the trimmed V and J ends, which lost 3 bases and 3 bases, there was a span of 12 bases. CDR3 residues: CASSDEKPSGANVLTF. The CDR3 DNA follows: TGTGCCAGCAGTGATGAGAAGCCAAGTGGGGCCAACGTCCTGACTTTC. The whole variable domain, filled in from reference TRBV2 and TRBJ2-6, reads EPEVTQTPSHQVTQMGQEVILRCVPISNHLYFYWYRQILGQKVEFLVSFYNNEISEKSEIFDDQFSVERPDGSNFTLKIRSTKLEDSAMYFCASSDEKPSGANVLTFGAGSRLTVL.

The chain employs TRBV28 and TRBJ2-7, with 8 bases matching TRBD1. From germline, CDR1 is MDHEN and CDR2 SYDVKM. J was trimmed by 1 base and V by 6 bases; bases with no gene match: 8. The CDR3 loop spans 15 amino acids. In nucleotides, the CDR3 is TGTGCCAGCAGCCACTTGACAGGGGATTCCTACGAGCAGTACTTC. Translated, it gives CASSHLTGDSYEQYF.

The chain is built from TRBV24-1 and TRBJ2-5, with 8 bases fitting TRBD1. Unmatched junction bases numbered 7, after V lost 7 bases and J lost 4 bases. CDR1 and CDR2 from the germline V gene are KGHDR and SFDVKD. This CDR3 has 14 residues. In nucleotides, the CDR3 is TGTGCCACCAGGGAAACAGGGGGTCGAGAGACCCAGTACTTC. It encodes CATRETGGRETQYF.

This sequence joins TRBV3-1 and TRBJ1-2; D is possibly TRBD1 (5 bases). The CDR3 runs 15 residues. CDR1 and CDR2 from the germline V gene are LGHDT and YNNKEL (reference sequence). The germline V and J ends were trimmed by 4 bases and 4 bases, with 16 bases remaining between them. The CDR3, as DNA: TGTGCCAGCAGCCCTACAGGTCCCTTCGCCTATGGCTACACCTTC. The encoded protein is CASSPTGPFAYGYTF.

CDR3 residues: CASSLAGGGTEAFF. As DNA, the CDR3 is TGCGCCAGCAGCTTGGCGGGGGGCGGAACTGAAGCTTTCTTT. This chain connects TRBV5-1 to TRBJ1-1; D is perhaps TRBD1 (6 bases). CDR1 and CDR2 (germline): SGHRS, YFSETQ. The CDR3 loop spans 14 amino acids. The V end lost 0 bases, the J end lost 5 bases, and 11 bases lay between the germline ends.

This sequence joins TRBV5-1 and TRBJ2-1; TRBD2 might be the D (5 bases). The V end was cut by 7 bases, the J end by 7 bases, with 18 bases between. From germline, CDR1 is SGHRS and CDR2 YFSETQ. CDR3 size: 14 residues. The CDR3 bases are TGCGCCAGCTCCCGACTAACGAATGGAAATGAGCAGTTCTTC. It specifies CASSRLTNGNEQFF.

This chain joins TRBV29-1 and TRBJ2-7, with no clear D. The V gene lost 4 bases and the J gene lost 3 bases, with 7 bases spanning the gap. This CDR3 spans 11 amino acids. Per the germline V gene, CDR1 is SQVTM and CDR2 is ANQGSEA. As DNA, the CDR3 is TGCAGCGTTGCTGATCACTACGAGCAGTACTTC. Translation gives CSVADHYEQYF.

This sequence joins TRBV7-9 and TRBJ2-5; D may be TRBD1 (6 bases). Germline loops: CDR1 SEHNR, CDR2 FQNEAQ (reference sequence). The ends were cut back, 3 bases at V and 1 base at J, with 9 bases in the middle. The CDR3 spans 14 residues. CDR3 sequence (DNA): TGTGCCAGCAGCTTTTGGGGGCCCCAAGAGACCCAGTACTTC. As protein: CASSFWGPQETQYF.

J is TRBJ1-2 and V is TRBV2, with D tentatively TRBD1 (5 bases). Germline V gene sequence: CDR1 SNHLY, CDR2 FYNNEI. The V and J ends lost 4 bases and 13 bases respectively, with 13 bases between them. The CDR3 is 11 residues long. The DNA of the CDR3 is TGTGCCAGCAGTGCAGGTCTGGGGCTCACCTTC. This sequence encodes CASSAGLGLTF.

The CDR3 is CASKRQGVQPQHF. CDR3 nucleotides: TGTGCCAGTAAGCGGCAGGGGGTTCAGCCCCAGCATTTT. The chain combines TRBV19 with TRBJ1-5; TRBD1 matches 7 bases. This CDR3 has 13 residues. The germline CDR1 and CDR2 sequences are LNHDA and SQIVND (reference sequence). V shed 7 bases, J shed 6 bases, and the junction held 6 bases outside the gene matches.

Here the CDR3 reads CASSPRIREETQYF. The DNA for the CDR3 is TGTGCCAGCTCACCAAGGATAAGAGAAGAGACCCAGTACTTC. The rearrangement links TRBV18 to TRBJ2-5; no reliable D call. Germline V gene data show CDR1 as KGHSH and CDR2 as LQKENI. This CDR3 comprises 14 residues. Trimming removed 2 bases from V and 3 bases from J, with 10 bases in between.